This is a list of T cell receptor beta chains from one sample in a study of a mutant IDH1 vaccine in newly diagnosed glioma. Measured with immunoSEQ multiplex PCR; TCRdb has only the in-frame clones, and not every one. There are 45,000 to 65,000 clones in the sample; approximately 78% occur only once, and roughly 19% lies in the top ten. The source material was PBMCs, sampled from a glioma patient treated with radiotherapy, temozolomide or both. The receptors come from a man in his late teens or twenties with glioma. Each CDR3 is given with its conserved first and last residue. The D gene is left open where the match is weak. Size is omitted from some rows. Given values are once, few, many or a class for expanded clones.

abundance	v_gene	j_gene	d_gene	CDR3aa	CDR3nt
-	TRBV27	TRBJ2-4	-	CASSRGQVSKNIQYF	TGTGCCAGCAGTCGGGGGCAGGTTTCAAAAAACATTCAGTACTTC
-	TRBV5-1	TRBJ1-1	TRBD1	CASSTLGQGGTEAFF	TGCGCCAGCAGCACACTCGGACAGGGGGGTACTGAAGCTTTCTTT
-	TRBV7-9	TRBJ1-1	TRBD1	CASSDRGEAFF	TGTGCCAGCAGCGACAGGGGGGAAGCTTTCTTT
many	TRBV6-1	TRBJ1-2	-	CASSEAEVSGYTF	TGTGCCAGCAGTGAAGCGGAAGTGTCTGGCTACACCTTC
-	TRBV6-6	TRBJ2-3	-	CASSSRGVTQYF	TGTGCCAGCAGTTCGAGGGGGGTCACGCAGTATTTT
-	TRBV30	TRBJ2-7	-	CAWAHGPVYEQYF	TGTGCCTGGGCCCATGGGCCGGTCTACGAGCAGTACTTC
many	TRBV25-1	TRBJ1-4	-	CASSEGGEIVKLFF	TGTGCCAGCAGTGAAGGCGGGGAAATAGTAAAACTGTTTTTT
-	TRBV29-1	TRBJ2-7	-	CSVMDSTYEQYF	TGCAGCGTTATGGACAGTACCTACGAGCAGTACTTC
-	TRBV30	TRBJ2-3	-	CAWSVGTTDTQYF	TGTGCCTGGAGTGTAGGTACCACAGATACGCAGTATTTT
-	TRBV9	TRBJ1-2	TRBD1	CASSERRGTGDGYTF	TGTGCCAGCAGCGAACGGAGAGGGACAGGGGATGGCTACACCTTC
-	TRBV7-8	TRBJ1-2	-	CASSIPGQRHYGYTF	TGTGCCAGCAGCATTCCTGGACAGCGCCACTATGGCTACACCTTC
-	TRBV30	TRBJ1-3	-	CAWSRALGRASGNTIYF	TGTGCCTGGAGTCGGGCACTGGGCAGGGCCTCTGGAAACACCATATATTTT
-	TRBV27	TRBJ2-1	-	CASSLSWFESYNEQFF	TGTGCCAGCAGTTTATCCTGGTTCGAGAGCTACAATGAGCAGTTCTTC
-	TRBV19	TRBJ2-7	-	CASSLRVGEQYF	TGTGCCAGTAGTTTGCGGGTGGGCGAGCAGTACTTC
-	TRBV6-5	TRBJ1-2	-	CASSYSGGSYGYTF	TGTGCCAGCAGTTACTCGGGCGGGTCCTATGGCTACACCTTC
-	TRBV25-1	TRBJ2-1	-	CASRDNEQFF	TGTGCCAGCAGGGACAATGAGCAGTTCTTC
-	TRBV9	TRBJ2-7	-	CASSEGGSAYEQYF	TGTGCCAGCAGCGAGGGGGGGTCCGCCTACGAGCAGTACTTC
-	TRBV9	TRBJ2-5	TRBD2	CASSVEGGTETQYF	TGTGCCAGCAGCGTAGAGGGAGGGACGGAGACCCAGTACTTC
few	TRBV30	TRBJ1-1	-	CAWSGQRNTEAFF	TGTGCCTGGAGTGGACAGAGGAACACTGAAGCTTTCTTT
-	TRBV14	TRBJ1-6	-	CASSHGFIKSTLHF	TGTGCCAGCAGCCATGGGTTTATTAAGTCCACCCTCCACTTT
-	TRBV5-6	TRBJ1-3	-	CASSLAQGTGNTIYF	TGTGCCAGCAGCTTGGCCCAGGGGACTGGAAACACCATATATTTT
-	TRBV5-1	TRBJ1-1	-	CASSPGTDTEAFF	TGCGCCAGCAGCCCCGGGACGGACACTGAAGCTTTCTTT
-	TRBV2	TRBJ1-3	-	CASSPDSAGNTIYF	TGTGCCAGCAGCCCCGACAGTGCTGGAAACACCATATATTTT
-	TRBV6-6	TRBJ1-2	TRBD1	CASRKTGGNYGYTF	TGTGCCAGCAGGAAAACAGGGGGCAACTATGGCTACACCTTC
-	TRBV4-3	TRBJ1-1	TRBD1	CASAMDRNMNTEAFF	TGCGCCAGCGCCATGGACAGGAACATGAACACTGAAGCTTTCTTT
-	TRBV7-8	TRBJ2-1	TRBD2	CASSLGLAGGFHNEQFF	TGTGCCAGCAGCTTAGGACTAGCGGGAGGGTTCCACAATGAGCAGTTCTTC
-	TRBV7-2	TRBJ2-5	TRBD2	CASNLQAGGQETQYF	TGTGCCAGCAACCTCCAAGCGGGAGGTCAGGAGACCCAGTACTTC
-	TRBV27	TRBJ1-2	-	CASSLSSAVPNYGYTF	TGTGCCAGCAGTTTATCGAGCGCAGTGCCCAACTATGGCTACACCTTC
-	TRBV4-3	TRBJ1-6	-	CASSQVDRSSSPLHF	TGCGCCAGCAGCCAAGTAGACAGGTCGAGTTCACCCCTCCACTTT
-	TRBV6-5	TRBJ1-5	-	CASSTSNQPQHF	TGTGCCAGCAGCACTAGCAATCAGCCCCAGCATTTT
-	TRBV5-6	TRBJ1-2	TRBD1	CASSLLGTGGAYGYTF	TGTGCCAGCAGCTTGTTGGGGACAGGGGGCGCCTATGGCTACACCTTC
-	TRBV6-8	TRBJ2-7	-	CASSPPQGYEQYF	TGTGCCAGCAGCCCGCCACAGGGCTACGAGCAGTACTTC
-	TRBV7-9	TRBJ2-3	TRBD2	CASSLWAGRQGQDTQYF	TGTGCCAGCAGCTTATGGGCCGGGAGGCAAGGTCAGGATACGCAGTATTTT
-	TRBV18	TRBJ2-7	-	CASSPPDISYEQYF	TGTGCCAGCTCACCACCGGACATCTCCTACGAGCAGTACTTC
-	TRBV25-1	TRBJ2-3	-	CAANPDARSEADTQYF	TGTGCCGCAAACCCGGACGCGAGGTCCGAGGCAGATACGCAGTATTTT
few	TRBV4-1	TRBJ1-1	-	CASSQESRQILRQAFF	TGCGCCAGCAGCCAAGAGAGCCGGCAGATATTAAGGCAAGCTTTCTTT
-	TRBV9	TRBJ2-7	TRBD1	CASSVVPDRGYEQYF	TGTGCCAGCAGCGTAGTCCCAGACAGGGGCTACGAGCAGTACTTC
-	TRBV5-1	TRBJ2-5	TRBD1	CASFITGTGQETQYF	TGCGCCAGCTTTATAACTGGGACAGGCCAAGAGACCCAGTACTTC
few	TRBV28	TRBJ1-2	-	CASSRPGGYTF	TGTGCCAGCAGCCGCCCTGGCGGCTACACCTTC
-	TRBV6-5	TRBJ1-1	-	CASSYSRAQVSFF	TGTGCCAGCAGTTACTCCCGGGCCCAGGTGTCTTTCTTT
-	TRBV5-6	TRBJ1-2	TRBD1	CARSLGQGRSYGYTF	TGTGCCCGCAGCTTGGGACAGGGTCGTAGCTATGGCTACACCTTC
-	TRBV7-2	TRBJ1-5	-	CASSPRGSNQPQHF	TGTGCCAGCAGCCCTCGAGGTAGCAATCAGCCCCAGCATTTT
-	TRBV29-1	TRBJ2-1	-	CSVSDRYNEQFF	TGCAGCGTCTCCGACAGGTACAATGAGCAGTTCTTC
-	TRBV4-1	TRBJ1-1	-	CASSQERSITEAFF	TGCGCCAGCAGCCAAGAAAGAAGTATCACTGAAGCTTTCTTT